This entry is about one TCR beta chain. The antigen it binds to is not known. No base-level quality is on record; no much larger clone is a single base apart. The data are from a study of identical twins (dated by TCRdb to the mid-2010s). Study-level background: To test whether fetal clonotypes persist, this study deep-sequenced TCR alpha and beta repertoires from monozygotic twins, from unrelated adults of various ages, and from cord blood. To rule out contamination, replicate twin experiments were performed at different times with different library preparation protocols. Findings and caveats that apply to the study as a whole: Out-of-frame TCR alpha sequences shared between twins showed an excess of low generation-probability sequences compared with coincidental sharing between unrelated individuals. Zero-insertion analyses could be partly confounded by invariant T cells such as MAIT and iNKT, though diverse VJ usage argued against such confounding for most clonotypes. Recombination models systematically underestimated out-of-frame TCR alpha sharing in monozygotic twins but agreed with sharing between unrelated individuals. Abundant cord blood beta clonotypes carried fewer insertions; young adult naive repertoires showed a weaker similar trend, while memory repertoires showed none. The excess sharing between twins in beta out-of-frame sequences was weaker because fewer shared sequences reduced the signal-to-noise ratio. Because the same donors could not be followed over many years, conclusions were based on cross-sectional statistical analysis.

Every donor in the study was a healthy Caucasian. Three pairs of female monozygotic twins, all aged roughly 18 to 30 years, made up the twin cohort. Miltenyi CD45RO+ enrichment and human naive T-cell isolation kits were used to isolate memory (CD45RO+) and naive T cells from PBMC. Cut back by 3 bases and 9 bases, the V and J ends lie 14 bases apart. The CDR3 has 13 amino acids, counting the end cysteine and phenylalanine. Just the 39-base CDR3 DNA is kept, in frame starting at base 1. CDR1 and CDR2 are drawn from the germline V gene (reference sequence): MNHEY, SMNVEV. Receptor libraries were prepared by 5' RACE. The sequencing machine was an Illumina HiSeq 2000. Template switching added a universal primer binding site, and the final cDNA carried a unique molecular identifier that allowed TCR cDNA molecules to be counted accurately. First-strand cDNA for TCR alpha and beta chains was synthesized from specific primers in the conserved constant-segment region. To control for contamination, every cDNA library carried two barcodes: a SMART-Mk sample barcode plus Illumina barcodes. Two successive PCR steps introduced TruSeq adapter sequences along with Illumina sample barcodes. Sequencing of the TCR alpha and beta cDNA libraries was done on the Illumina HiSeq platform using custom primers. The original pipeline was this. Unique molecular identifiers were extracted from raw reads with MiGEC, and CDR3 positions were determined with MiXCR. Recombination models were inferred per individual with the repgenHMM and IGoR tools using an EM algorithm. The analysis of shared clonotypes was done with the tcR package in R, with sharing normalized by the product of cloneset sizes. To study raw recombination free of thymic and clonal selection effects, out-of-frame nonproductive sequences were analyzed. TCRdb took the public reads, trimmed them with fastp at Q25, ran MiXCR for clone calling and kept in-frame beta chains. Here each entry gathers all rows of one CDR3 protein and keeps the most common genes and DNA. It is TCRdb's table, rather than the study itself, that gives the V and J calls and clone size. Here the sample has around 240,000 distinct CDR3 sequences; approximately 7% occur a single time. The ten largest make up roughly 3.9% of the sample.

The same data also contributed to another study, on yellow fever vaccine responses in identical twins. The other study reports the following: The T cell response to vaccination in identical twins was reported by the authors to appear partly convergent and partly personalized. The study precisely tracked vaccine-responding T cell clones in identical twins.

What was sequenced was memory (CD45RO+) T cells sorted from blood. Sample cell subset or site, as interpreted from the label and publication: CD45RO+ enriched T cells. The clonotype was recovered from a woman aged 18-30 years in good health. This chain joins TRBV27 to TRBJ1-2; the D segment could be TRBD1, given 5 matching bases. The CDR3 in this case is CASSFREGDRYTF. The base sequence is TGTGCCAGCAGTTTCAGGGAGGGAGATCGCTACACCTTC.